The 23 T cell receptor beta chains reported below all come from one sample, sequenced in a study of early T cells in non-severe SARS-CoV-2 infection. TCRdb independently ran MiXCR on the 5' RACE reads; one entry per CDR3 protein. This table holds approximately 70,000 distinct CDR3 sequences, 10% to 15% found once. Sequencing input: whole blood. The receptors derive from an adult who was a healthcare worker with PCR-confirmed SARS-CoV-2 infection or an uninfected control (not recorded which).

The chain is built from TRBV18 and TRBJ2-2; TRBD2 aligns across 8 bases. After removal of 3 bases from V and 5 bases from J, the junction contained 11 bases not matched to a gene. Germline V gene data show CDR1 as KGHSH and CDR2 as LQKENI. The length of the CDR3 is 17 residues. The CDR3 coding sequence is TGTGCCAGCTCACCCCCCGGAAGCGGGAGTGGGACCGGGGAGCTGTTTTTT. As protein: CASSPPGSGSGTGELFF.

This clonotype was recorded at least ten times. CDR3 coding DNA: TGCGCCAGCAGCCAAGATCGTTTAGTCGGGGAACTGTTTTTT. The encoded protein is CASSQDRLVGELFF. This chain links TRBV4-3 with TRBJ1-4; D is ambiguous. The CDR3 extends over 14 amino acids. Germline values: CDR1 LGHNA, CDR2 YSLEER. V lost 0 bases and J lost 12, with 14 bases in between.

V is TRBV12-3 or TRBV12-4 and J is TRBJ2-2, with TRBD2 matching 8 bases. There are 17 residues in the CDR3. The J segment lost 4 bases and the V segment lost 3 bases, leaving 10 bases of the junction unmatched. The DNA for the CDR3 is TGTGCCAGCAGTTTTAATTGGCGGGGGGCCGGCACCGGGGAGCTGTTTTTT. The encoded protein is CASSFNWRGAGTGELFF.

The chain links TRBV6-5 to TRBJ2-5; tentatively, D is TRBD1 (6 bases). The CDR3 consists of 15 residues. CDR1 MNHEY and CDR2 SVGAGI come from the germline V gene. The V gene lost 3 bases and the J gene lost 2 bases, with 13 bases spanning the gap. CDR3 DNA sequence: TGTGCCAGCAGTTATAACAGGGACGGGCAAGAGACCCAGTACTTC. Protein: CASSYNRDGQETQYF.

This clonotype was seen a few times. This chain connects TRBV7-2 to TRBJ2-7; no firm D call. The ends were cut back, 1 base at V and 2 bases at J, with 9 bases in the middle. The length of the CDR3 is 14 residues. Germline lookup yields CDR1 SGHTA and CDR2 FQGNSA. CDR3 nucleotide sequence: TGTGCCAGCAGCTTAGGGCCCAGCCCCTACGAGCAGTACTTC. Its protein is CASSLGPSPYEQYF.

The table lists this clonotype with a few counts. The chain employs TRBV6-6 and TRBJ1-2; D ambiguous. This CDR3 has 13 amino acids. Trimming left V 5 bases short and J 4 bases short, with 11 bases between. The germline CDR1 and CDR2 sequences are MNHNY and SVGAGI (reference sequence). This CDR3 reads CASSTRDVYGYTF. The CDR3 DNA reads TGTGCCAGCAGTACGAGGGATGTCTATGGCTACACCTTC.

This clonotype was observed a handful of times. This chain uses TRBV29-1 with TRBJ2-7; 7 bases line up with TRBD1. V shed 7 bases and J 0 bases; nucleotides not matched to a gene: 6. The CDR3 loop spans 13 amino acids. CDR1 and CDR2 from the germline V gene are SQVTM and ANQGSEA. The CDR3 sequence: CSARQGASYEQYF. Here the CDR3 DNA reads TGCAGCGCCCGACAGGGAGCCTCCTACGAGCAGTACTTC.

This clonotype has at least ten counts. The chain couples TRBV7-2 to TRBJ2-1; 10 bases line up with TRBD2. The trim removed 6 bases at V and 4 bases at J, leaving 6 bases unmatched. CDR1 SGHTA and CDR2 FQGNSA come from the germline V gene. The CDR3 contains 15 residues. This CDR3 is CASRQRLAGYNEQFF. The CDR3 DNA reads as TGTGCCAGCAGACAGAGACTAGCGGGTTACAATGAGCAGTTCTTC.

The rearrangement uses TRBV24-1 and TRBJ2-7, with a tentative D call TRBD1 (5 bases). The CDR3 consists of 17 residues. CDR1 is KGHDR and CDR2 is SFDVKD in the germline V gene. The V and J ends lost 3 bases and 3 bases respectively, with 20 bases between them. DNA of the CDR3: TGTGCCACCAGTGATCTTAAGACAGTACTGATCATCTACGAGCAGTACTTC. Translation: CATSDLKTVLIIYEQYF.

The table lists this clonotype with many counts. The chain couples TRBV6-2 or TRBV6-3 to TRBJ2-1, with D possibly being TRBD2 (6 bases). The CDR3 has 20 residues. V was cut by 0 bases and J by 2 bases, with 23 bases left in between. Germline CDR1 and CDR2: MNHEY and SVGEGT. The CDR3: CASSYSMGSAGSRAYNEQFF. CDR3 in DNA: TGTGCCAGCAGTTACTCGATGGGGTCGGCCGGGAGCCGCGCCTACAATGAGCAGTTCTTC.

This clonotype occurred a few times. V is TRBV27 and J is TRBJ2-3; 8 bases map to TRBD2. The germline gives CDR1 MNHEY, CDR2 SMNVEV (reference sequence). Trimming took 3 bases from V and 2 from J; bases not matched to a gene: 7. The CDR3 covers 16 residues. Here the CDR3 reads CASSFGAGEFTDTQYF. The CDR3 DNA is TGTGCCAGCAGTTTTGGAGCGGGGGAGTTCACAGATACGCAGTATTTT.

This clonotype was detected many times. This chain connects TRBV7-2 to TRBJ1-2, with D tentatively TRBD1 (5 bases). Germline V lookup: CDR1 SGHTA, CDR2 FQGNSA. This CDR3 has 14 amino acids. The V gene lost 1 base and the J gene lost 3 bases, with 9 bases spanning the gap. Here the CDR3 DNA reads TGTGCCAGCAGCTTAGGTGGGGGATACTATGGCTACACCTTC. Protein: CASSLGGGYYGYTF.

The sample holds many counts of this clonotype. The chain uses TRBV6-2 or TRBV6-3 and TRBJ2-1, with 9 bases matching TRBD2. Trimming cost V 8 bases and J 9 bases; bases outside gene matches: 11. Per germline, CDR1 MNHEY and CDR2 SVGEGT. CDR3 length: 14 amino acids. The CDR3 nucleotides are TGTGCCAGCTTAGGGCTAGCGGGATTGGGTGAGCAGTTCTTC. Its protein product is CASLGLAGLGEQFF.

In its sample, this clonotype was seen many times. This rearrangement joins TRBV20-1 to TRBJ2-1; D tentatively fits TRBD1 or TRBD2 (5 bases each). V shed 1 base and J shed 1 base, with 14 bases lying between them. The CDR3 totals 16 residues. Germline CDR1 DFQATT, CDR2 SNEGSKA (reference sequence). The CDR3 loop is CSARGFGTASYNEQFF. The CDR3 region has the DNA TGCAGTGCTAGAGGGTTCGGGACGGCTTCCTACAATGAGCAGTTCTTC.

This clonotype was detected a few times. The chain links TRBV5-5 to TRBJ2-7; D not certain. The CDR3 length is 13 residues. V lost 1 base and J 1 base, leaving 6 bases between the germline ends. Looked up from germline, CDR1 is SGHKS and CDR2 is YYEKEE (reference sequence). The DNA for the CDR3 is TGTGCCAGCAGCTTGTCGCTGTCCTACGAGCAGTACTTC. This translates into CASSLSLSYEQYF.

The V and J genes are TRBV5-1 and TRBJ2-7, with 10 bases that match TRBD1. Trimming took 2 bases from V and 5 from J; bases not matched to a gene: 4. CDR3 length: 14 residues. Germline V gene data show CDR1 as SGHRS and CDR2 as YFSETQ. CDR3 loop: CASSFAGTGDEQYF. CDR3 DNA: TGCGCCAGCAGCTTTGCCGGGACAGGGGACGAGCAGTACTTC.

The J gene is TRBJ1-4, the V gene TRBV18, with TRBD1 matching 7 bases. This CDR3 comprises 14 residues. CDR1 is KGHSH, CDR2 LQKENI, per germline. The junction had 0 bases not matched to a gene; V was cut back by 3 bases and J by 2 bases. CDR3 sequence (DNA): TGTGCCAGCTCACCGACAGGGACTAATGAAAAACTGTTTTTT. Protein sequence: CASSPTGTNEKLFF.

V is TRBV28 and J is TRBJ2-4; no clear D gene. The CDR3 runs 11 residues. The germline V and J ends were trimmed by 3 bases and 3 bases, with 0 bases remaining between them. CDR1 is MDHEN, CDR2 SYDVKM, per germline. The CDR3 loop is CASSFKNIQYF. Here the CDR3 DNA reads TGTGCCAGCAGTTTCAAAAACATTCAGTACTTC.

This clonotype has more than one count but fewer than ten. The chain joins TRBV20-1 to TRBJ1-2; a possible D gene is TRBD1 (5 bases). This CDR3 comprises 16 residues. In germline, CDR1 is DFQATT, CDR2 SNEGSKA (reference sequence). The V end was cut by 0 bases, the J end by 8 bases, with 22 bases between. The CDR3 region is CSARDFQTGGAEGYTF. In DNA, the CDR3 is TGCAGTGCTAGAGATTTCCAAACTGGGGGAGCGGAGGGCTACACCTTC.

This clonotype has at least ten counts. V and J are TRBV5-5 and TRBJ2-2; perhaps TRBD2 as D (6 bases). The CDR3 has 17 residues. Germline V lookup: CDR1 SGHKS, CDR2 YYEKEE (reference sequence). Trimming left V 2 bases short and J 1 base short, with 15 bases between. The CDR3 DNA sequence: TGTGCCAGCAGCTTACCTCGGGACTCCCAGAACACCGGGGAGCTGTTTTTT. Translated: CASSLPRDSQNTGELFF.

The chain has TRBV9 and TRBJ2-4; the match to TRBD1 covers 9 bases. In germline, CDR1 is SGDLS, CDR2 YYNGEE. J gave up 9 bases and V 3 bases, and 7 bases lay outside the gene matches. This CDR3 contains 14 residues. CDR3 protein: CASSGNRQGGIQYF. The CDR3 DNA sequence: TGTGCCAGCAGCGGAAACAGACAGGGGGGCATTCAGTACTTC.

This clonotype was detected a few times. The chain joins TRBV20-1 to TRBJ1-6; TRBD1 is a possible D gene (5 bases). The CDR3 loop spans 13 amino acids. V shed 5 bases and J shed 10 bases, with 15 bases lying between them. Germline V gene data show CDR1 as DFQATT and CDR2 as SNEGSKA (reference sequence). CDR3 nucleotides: TGCAGTGCTGTGGGGACGGCGGACTCACCCCTCCACTTT. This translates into CSAVGTADSPLHF.

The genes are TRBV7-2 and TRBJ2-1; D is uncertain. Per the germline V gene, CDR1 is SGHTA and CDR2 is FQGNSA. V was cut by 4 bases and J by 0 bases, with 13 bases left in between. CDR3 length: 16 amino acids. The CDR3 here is CASSSPTKGSYNEQFF. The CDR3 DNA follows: TGTGCCAGCAGCTCTCCGACAAAAGGCTCCTACAATGAGCAGTTCTTC. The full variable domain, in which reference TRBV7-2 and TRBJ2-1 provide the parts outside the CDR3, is GAGVSQSPSNKVTEKGKDVELRCDPISGHTALYWYRQSLGQGLEFLIYFQGNSAPDKSGLPSDRFSAERTGGSVSTLTIQRTQQEDSAVYLCASSSPTKGSYNEQFFGPGTRLTVL.